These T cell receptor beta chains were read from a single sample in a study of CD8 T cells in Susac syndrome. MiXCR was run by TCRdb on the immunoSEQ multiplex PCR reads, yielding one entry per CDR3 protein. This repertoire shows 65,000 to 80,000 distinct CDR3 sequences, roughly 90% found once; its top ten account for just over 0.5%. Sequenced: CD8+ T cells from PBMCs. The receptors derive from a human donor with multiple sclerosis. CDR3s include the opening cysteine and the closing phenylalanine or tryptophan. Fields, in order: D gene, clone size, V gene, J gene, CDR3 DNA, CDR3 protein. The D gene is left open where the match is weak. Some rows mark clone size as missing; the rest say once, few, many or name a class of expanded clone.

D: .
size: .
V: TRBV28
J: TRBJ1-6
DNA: TGTGCCAGCAGTCCTCTGGACAGTAATTCACCCCTCCACTTT
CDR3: CASSPLDSNSPLHF

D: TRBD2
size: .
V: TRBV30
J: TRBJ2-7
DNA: TGTGCCTGGAGTGTACTAGCGGGAGAGTACGAGCAGTACTTC
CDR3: CAWSVLAGEYEQYF

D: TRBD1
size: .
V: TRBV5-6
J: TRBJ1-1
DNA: TGTGCCAGCAGCTTTGGGACAGGGTCGACTGAAGCTTTCTTT
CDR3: CASSFGTGSTEAFF

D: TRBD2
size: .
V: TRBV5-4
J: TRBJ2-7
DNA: TGTGCCAGCAGCTTTAGCGGGGGGGCCTACGAGCAGTACTTC
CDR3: CASSFSGGAYEQYF

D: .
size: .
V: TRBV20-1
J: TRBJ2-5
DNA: TGCAGTGCTCCCGGACCGATTCGGGAGACCCAGTACTTC
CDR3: CSAPGPIRETQYF

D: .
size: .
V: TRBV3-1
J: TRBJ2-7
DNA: TGTGCCAGCAGCCATGGTGGACCTACCATGGGGGAGCAGTACTTC
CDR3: CASSHGGPTMGEQYF

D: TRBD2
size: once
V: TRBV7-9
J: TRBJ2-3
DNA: TGTGCCAGCAGCTCCGCTAGCGGGGGCACAGATACGCAGTATTTT
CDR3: CASSSASGGTDTQYF

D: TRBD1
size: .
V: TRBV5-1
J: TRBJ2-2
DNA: TGCGCCAGCAGCATTGGGACAGGGAGAGCCGGGGAGCTGTTTTTT
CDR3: CASSIGTGRAGELFF

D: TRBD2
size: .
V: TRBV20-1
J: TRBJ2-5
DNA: TGCAGTGTCTCGAAACTAGCGGGACCTCCACCCCCCCAGGAGACCCAGTACTTC
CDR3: CSVSKLAGPPPPQETQYF

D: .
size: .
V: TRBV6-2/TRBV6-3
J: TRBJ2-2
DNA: TGTGCCAGCACCCTAGGTGCAGCACACACCGGGGAGCTGTTTTTT
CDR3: CASTLGAAHTGELFF

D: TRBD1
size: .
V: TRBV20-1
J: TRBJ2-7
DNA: TGCAGTGCTAGAGGGGGACAGGGGGCGGCCGAGCAGTACTTC
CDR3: CSARGGQGAAEQYF

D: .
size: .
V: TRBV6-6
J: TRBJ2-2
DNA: TGTGCCAGCGGACCGGGGCCTCGATATATCGGGGAGCTGTTTTTT
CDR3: CASGPGPRYIGELFF

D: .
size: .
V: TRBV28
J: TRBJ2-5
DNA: TGTGCCAGCAGCCAGACCAGGTGGGGAGAGACCCAGTACTTC
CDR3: CASSQTRWGETQYF

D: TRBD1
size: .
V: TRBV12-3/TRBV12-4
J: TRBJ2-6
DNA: TGTGCCAGCAGTACTCCGGGACAGGGTCCCTCTGGGGCCAACGTCCTGACTTTC
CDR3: CASSTPGQGPSGANVLTF

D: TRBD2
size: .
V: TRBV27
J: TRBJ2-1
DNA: TGTGCCAGCAGTTTATTTAGCGGGAGAGTCTCCTACAATGAGCAGTTCTTC
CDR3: CASSLFSGRVSYNEQFF

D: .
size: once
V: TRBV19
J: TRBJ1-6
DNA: TGTGCCAGCTCGGGTGATCATTCACCCCTCCACTTT
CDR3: CASSGDHSPLHF

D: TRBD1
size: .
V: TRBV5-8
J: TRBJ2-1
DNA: TGTGCCAGCAGCTTGATGGGACAGGGAGCGACTGAGCAGTTCTTC
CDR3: CASSLMGQGATEQFF

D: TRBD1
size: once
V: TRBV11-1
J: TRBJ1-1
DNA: TGTGCCAGCAGCTTGGGGACAGGGGGCTGGGACACTGAAGCTTTCTTT
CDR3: CASSLGTGGWDTEAFF

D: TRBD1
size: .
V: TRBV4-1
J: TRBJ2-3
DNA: TGCGCCAGCAGCCCCTGGGACAGGAGCACAGATACGCAGTATTTT
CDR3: CASSPWDRSTDTQYF

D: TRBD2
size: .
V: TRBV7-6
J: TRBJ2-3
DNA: TGTGCCAGCAGTCCCGAACCTTCCGGGACTAGCGGAACAGATACGCAGTATTTT
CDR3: CASSPEPSGTSGTDTQYF

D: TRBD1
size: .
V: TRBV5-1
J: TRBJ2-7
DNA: TGCGCCAGCAGCTGGACAGGGGGTTCCTACGAGCAGTACTTC
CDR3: CASSWTGGSYEQYF

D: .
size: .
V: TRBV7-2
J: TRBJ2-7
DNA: TGTGCCAGCAGCATTTTCGACAGGGCGGGGGAGCAGTACTTC
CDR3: CASSIFDRAGEQYF

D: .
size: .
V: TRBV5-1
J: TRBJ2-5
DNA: TGCGCCAGCAGCTTGGCGACCGGAGGAGAGACCCAGTACTTC
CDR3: CASSLATGGETQYF

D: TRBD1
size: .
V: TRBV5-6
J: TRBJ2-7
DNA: TGTGCCAGCAGCCCCGGGACAGGGTTCGAGCAGTACTTC
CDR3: CASSPGTGFEQYF

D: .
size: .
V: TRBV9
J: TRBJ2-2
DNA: TGTGCCAGCAGCGTAGTTCCGGGGGAGCTGTTTTTT
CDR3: CASSVVPGELFF

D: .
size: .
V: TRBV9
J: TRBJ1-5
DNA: TGTGCCAGCAGCTTCCTACCCAGCCCCTATAGCAATCAGCCCCAGCATTTT
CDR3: CASSFLPSPYSNQPQHF

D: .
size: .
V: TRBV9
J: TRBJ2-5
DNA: TGTGCCAGCAACACGGGAGCTCGGGGTGGACAAGAGACCCAGTACTTC
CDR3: CASNTGARGGQETQYF

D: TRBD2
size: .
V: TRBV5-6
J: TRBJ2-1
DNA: TGTGCCAGCAGCTTAGGACTAGCGGTTTACAATGAGCAGTTCTTC
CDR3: CASSLGLAVYNEQFF

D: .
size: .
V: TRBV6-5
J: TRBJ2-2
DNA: TGTGCCAGCAGTTACTCTGTGGGAGATATCACCGGGGAGCTGTTTTTT
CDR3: CASSYSVGDITGELFF

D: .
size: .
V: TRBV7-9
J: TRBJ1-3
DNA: TGTGCCAGCAACGACCTGAGTACCTTCTCTGGAAACACCATATATTTT
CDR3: CASNDLSTFSGNTIYF

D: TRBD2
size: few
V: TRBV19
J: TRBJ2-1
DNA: TGTGCCAGTAGCCTAGCGGGGAGCTCCTACAATGAGCAGTTCTTC
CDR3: CASSLAGSSYNEQFF

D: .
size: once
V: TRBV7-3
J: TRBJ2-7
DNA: TGTGCCAGCAGCGCTGACAATACCTACGAGCAGTACTTC
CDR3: CASSADNTYEQYF

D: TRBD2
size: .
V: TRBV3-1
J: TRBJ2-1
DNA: TGTGCCAGCAGGTCCACCATAGCGGGGGGGTTCGATGAGCAGTTCTTC
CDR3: CASRSTIAGGFDEQFF